This entry features one T cell receptor beta chain sequence. This sample is part of a study of T cell changes during pregnancy in multiple sclerosis. The CDR3 is 14 residues long. Unmatched junction bases numbered 3, after V lost 5 bases and J lost 1 base. From germline, CDR1 is KGHSH and CDR2 LQKENI. Assay: immunoSEQ multiplex PCR; the TCRdb copy retains only in-frame clones and omits some. This sample yields nearly 40,000 clones, of which roughly nine tenths are seen a single time; approximately 0.81% belongs to the top ten. Sequencing used CD4+ T cells from peripheral blood mononuclear cells, obtained before pregnancy. The chain is built from TRBV18 and TRBJ2-3, with 7 positions matching TRBD1. This TCR came from a female donor with multiple sclerosis, enrolled in a pregnancy study. The CDR3 DNA is TGTGCCAGCTCATACGGACAGGGCACAGATACGCAGTATTTT. This sequence encodes CASSYGQGTDTQYF. Full variable domain (missing parts from reference TRBV18 and TRBJ2-3): NAGVMQNPRHLVRRRGQEARLRCSPMKGHSHVYWYRQLPEEGLKFMVYLQKENIIDESGMPKERFSAEFPKEGPSILRIQQVVRGDSAAYFCASSYGQGTDTQYFGPGTRLTVL.